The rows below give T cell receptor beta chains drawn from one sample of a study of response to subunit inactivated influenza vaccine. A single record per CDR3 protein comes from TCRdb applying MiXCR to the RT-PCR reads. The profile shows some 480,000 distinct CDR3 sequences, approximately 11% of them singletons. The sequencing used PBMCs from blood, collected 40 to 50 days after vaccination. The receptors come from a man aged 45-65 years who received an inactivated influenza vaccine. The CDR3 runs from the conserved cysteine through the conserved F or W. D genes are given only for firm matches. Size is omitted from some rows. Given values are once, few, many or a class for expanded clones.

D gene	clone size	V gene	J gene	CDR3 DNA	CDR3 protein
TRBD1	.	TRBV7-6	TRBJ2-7	TGTGCCAGCAGCTTAAGAGACAGGGGGGAATCCTACGAGCAGTACTTC	CASSLRDRGESYEQYF
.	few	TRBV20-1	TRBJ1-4	TGCAGTGCTAGGCCCAACGGCGGACCTTCTGAACTGTTTTTT	CSARPNGGPSELFF
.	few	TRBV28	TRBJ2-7	TGTGCCAGCAGTAACCCATCCTACGAGCAGTACTTC	CASSNPSYEQYF
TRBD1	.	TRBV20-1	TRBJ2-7	TGCAGTGCTAGAGGGGACAGGGGATCCTACGAGCAGTACTTC	CSARGDRGSYEQYF
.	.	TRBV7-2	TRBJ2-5	TGTGCCAGCAGCTTCATTAGCGGAGCCCAAGAGACCCAGTACTTC	CASSFISGAQETQYF
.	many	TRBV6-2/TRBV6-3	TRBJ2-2	TGTGCCAGCAGTTACGGGGGTCCAACGAACACCGGGGAGCTGTTTTTT	CASSYGGPTNTGELFF
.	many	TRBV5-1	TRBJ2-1	TGCGCCAGCAGCCCGGACACTCCCGCATCCTACAATGAGCAGTTCTTC	CASSPDTPASYNEQFF
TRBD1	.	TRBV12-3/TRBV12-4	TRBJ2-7	TGTGCCAGCAGTTTCCACCACAGGGGCAACTACGAGCAGTACTTC	CASSFHHRGNYEQYF
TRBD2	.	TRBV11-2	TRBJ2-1	TGTGCCAGCAGCTTATTGGGCGGGAGGGCTTCCTCCTACAATGAGCAGTTCTTC	CASSLLGGRASSYNEQFF
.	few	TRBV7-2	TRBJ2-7	TGTGCCAGCAGCTTAGAATTAGCGGCGAACTACGAGCAGTACTTC	CASSLELAANYEQYF
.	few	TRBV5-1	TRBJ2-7	TGCGCCAGCAGCTTGGGACAGCCAGTCTCCTACGAGCAGTACTTC	CASSLGQPVSYEQYF
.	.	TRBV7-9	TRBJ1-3	TGTGCCAGCAGCGTTACTACAGGGACTGGAAACACCATATATTTT	CASSVTTGTGNTIYF
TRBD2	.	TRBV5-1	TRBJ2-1	TGCGCCAGCAGCTTGGGGGCTAGCGGTGGTTATGAGCAGTTCTTC	CASSLGASGGYEQFF
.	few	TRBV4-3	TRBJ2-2	TGCGCCAGCAGCCAAGAACCTCTCGCGACGGAGCTGTTTTTT	CASSQEPLATELFF
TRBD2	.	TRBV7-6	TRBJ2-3	TGTGCCAGCAGCAGCCCGACTAGCGGGGGTAGCCTTAGGGGGACAGATACGCAGTATTTT	CASSSPTSGGSLRGTDTQYF
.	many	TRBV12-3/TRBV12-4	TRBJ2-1	TGTGCCAGCAGTTTTGGGCAGTACAATGAGCAGTTCTTC	CASSFGQYNEQFF
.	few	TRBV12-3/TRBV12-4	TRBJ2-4	TGTGCCAGCAGCCCCTCGGGTCCCAAAAACATTCAGTACTTC	CASSPSGPKNIQYF
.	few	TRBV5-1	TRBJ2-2	TGCGCCAGCAGCTGGGGCCAGGGCAAAAGGACCGGGGAGCTGTTTTTT	CASSWGQGKRTGELFF
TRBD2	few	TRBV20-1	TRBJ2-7	TGCAGTGCAAAAACCGGGACTAGCGGCTACGAGCAGTACTTC	CSAKTGTSGYEQYF
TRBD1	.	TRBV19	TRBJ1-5	TGTGCCAGTAGTACCCCTACGGGACAGTTTCAGCCCCAGCATTTT	CASSTPTGQFQPQHF
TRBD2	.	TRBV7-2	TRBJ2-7	TGTGCCAGCAGCTCCGGGCACGGGACTACCTACGAGCAGTACTTC	CASSSGHGTTYEQYF
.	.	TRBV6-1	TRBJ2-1	TGTGCCAGCAGTGAACAGTCCGGGCCCTATGAGCAGTTCTTC	CASSEQSGPYEQFF
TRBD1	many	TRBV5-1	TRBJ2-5	TGCGCCAGCAGCTGGCTAGGACAGGGCCAAGAGACCCAGTACTTC	CASSWLGQGQETQYF
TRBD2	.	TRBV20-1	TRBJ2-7	TGCAGTGCTAGAGGGACTAGGAGCTACGAGCAGTACTTC	CSARGTRSYEQYF
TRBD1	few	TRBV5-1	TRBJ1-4	TGCGCCAGCAGCTTGCAGGGGGCGGCAACTAATGAAAAACTGTTTTTT	CASSLQGAATNEKLFF
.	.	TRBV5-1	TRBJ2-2	TGCGCCAGCAGCAGGGGTCCCCAGGGACAGAACACCGGGGAGCTGTTTTTT	CASSRGPQGQNTGELFF
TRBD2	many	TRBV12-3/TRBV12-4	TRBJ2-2	TGTGCCAGCAGATTCAGCGGGGGGAACACCGGGGAGCTGTTTTTT	CASRFSGGNTGELFF
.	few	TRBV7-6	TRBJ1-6	TGTGCCAGCAGCTTAGCAGGCGTCAGTCAGAATTCACCCCTCCACTTT	CASSLAGVSQNSPLHF
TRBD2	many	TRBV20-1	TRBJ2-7	TGCAGTGCTAGTCGAACTAGCGGAGCCCACGAGCAGTACTTC	CSASRTSGAHEQYF
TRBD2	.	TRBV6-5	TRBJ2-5	TGTGCCAGCAGTTACCCAGCGGGGGGCCAACAAGAGACCCAGTACTTC	CASSYPAGGQQETQYF
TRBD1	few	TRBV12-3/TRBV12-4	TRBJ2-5	TGTGCCAGCGGTCCGGGACAGGGTTTGGAGACCCAGTACTTC	CASGPGQGLETQYF
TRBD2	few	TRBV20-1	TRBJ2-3	TGCAGTGCTAGTAAACTAGCGGGAGATTCAGATACGCAGTATTTT	CSASKLAGDSDTQYF
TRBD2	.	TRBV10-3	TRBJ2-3	TGTGCCATCAGTGAGTCGAAATCAGCGGGAGCGATAGATACGCAGTATTTT	CAISESKSAGAIDTQYF
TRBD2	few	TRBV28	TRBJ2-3	TGTGCCAGCAGTTCCCGGCGGGGGGGGCAGTATTTT	CASSSRRGGQYF
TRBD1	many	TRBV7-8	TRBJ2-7	TGTGCCAGCAGCTTAGGTACAGGGGTTCCCGTCGAGCAGTACTTC	CASSLGTGVPVEQYF
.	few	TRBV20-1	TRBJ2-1	TGCAGTGCTAGAGAGGAGCAGTTCTTC	CSAREEQFF
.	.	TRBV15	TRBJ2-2	TGTGCCACCAGCCCCGCAGGACGGGGGGAGCTGTTTTTT	CATSPAGRGELFF
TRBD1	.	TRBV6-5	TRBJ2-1	TGTGCCAGCAGTTACTCTTGGGACAGGGGTACCCATGAGCAGTTCTTC	CASSYSWDRGTHEQFF
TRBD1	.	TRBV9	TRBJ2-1	TGTGCCAGCAGCGTAGGACAGGGGGCTTTCAATGAGCAGTTCTTC	CASSVGQGAFNEQFF
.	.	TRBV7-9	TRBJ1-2	TGTGCCAGCAGCTTACTCTCACAAAATGGCTACACCTTC	CASSLLSQNGYTF
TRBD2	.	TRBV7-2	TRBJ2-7	TGTGCCAGCAGCTACGGACTAGCTTTCGAGCAGTACTTC	CASSYGLAFEQYF
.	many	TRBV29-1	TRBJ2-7	TGCAGCGTTGGGGTTTCACGGGGAGGCGAGCAGTACTTC	CSVGVSRGGEQYF
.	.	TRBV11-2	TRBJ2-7	TGTGCCAGCAGCCTACCCCGACTTCCCTACGAGCAGTACTTC	CASSLPRLPYEQYF
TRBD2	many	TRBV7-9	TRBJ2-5	TGTGCCTTAAACACCGGGTGGACTAGCGGGGTTGAGACCCAGTACTTC	CALNTGWTSGVETQYF
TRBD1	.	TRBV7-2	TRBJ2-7	TGTGCCAGCAGCACCACGCGTGCAGGGGGCTACGAGCAGTACTTC	CASSTTRAGGYEQYF
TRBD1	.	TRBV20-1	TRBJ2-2	TGCAGTGACCCGACAGGGACGAACACCGGGGAGCTGTTTTTT	CSDPTGTNTGELFF
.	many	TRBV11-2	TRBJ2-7	TGTGCCAGCAGCTCCTTACGTTGGGACTACGAGCAGTACTTC	CASSSLRWDYEQYF
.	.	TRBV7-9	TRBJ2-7	TGTGCCAGCACCGGAGCCGGGGGTGGCCCGTCCGCCGAGCAGTACTTC	CASTGAGGGPSAEQYF
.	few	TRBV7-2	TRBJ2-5	TGTGCCAGCAGCCTTTCGCTGTCGGGCGGGGAGACCCAGTACTTC	CASSLSLSGGETQYF
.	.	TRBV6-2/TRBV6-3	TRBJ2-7	TGTGCCAGCATCTCCCCGACAGTCTACGAGCAGTACTTC	CASISPTVYEQYF
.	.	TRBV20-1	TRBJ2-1	TGCAGTGCTAGGGGTGGAAGGGGACTCTACAATGAGCAGTTCTTC	CSARGGRGLYNEQFF